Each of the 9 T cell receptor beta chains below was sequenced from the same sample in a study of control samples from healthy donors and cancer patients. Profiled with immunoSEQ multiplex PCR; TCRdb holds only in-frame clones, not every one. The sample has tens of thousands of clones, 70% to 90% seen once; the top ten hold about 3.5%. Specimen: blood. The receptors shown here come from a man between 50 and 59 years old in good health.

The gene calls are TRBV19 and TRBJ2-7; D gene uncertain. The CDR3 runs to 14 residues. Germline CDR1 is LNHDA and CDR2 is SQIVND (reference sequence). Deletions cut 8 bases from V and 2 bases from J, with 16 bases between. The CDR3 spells CASHPGPSPYEQYF. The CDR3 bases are TGTGCCAGTCACCCGGGCCCAAGCCCCTACGAGCAGTACTTC.

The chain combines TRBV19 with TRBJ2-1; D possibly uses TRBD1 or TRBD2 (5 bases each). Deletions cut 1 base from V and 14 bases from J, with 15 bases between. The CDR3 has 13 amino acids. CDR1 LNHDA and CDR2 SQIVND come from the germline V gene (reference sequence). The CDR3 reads CASSIAEGPAKFF. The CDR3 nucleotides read TGTGCCAGTAGTATAGCCGAGGGGCCCGCCAAGTTCTTC.

The chain's CDR3 is CASSLREVAPDTQYF. The CDR3 DNA follows: TGTGCCAGCAGCTTAAGGGAGGTAGCCCCAGATACGCAGTATTTT. The rearrangement uses TRBV7-9 and TRBJ2-3; a possible D gene is TRBD2 (6 bases). The CDR3 contains 15 residues. Trimming pared 2 bases from V and 4 bases from J, leaving 13 bases between. CDR1 is SEHNR and CDR2 is FQNEAQ in the germline V gene (reference sequence).

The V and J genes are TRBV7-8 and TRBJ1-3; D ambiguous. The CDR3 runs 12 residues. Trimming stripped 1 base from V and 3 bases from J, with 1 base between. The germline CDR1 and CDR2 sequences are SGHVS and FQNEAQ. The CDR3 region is CASSLGGNTIYF. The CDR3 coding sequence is TGTGCCAGCAGCTTAGGTGGAAACACCATATATTTT.

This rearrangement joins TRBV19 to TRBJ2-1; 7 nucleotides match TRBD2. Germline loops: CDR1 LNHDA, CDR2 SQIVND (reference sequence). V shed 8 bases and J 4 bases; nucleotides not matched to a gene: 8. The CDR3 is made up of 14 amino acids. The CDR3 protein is CASAAGAAYNEQFF. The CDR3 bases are TGTGCCAGTGCGGCGGGAGCGGCGTACAATGAGCAGTTCTTC.

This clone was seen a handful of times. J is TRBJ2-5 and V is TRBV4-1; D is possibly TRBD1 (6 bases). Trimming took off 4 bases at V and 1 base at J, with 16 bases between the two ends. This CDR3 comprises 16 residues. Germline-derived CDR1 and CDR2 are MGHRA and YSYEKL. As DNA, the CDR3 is TGCGCCAGCAGCCCCGAGGCAGGGGTTGGCCAAGAGACCCAGTACTTC. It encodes CASSPEAGVGQETQYF.

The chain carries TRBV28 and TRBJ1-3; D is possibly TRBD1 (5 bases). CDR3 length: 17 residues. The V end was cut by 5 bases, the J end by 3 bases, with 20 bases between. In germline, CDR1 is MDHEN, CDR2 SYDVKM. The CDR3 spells CASSPPAAGQYGNTIYF. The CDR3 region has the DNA TGTGCCAGCAGTCCCCCGGCGGCAGGGCAATATGGAAACACCATATATTTT. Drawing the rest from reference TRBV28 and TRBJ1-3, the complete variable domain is DVKVTQSSRYLVKRTGEKVFLECVQDMDHENMFWYRQDPGLGLRLIYFSYDVKMKEKGDIPEGYSVSREKKERFSLILESASTNQTSMYLCASSPPAAGQYGNTIYFGEGSWLTVV.

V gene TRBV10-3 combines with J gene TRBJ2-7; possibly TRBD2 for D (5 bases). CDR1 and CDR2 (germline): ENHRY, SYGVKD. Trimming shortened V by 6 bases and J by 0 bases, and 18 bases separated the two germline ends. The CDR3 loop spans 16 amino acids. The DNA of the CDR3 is TGTGCCATCAGCGAGCCGGGGAGCGTCCTCTCCTACGAGCAGTACTTC. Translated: CAISEPGSVLSYEQYF.

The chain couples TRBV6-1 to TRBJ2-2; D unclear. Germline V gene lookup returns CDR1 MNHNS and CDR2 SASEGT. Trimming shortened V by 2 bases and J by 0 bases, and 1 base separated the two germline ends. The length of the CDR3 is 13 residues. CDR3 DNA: TGTGCCAGCAGTGAAACGAACACCGGGGAGCTGTTTTTT. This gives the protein CASSETNTGELFF.